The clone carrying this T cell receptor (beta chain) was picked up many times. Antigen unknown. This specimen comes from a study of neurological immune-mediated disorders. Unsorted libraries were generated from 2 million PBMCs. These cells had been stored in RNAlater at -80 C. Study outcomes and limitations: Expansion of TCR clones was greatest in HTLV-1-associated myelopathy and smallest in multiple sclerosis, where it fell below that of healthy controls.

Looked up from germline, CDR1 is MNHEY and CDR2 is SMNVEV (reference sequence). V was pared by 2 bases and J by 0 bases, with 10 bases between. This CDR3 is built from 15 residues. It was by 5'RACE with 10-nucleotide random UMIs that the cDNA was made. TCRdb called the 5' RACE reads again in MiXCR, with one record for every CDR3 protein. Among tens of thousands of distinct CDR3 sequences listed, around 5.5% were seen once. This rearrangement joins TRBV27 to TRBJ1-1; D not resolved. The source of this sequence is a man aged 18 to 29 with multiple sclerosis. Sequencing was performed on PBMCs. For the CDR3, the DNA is TGTGCCAGCAGTTTAACAAACAGCATGAACACTGAAGCTTTCTTT. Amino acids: CASSLTNSMNTEAFF.